These 14 T cell receptor beta chains share one sample of origin, sequenced in a study of PD-L1 blockade in urothelial cancer. Time point denoted: pretreatment peripheral blood. Produced via immunoSEQ multiplex PCR; TCRdb's table is partial and in-frame only. The sample comprises 70,000 to 90,000 clones, about 84% of which are singletons, and 13% to 15% rests with the top ten. Material: PBMCs, obtained around atezolizumab (anti-PD-L1) treatment. The receptor set was obtained from a man between 60 and 75 years old with urothelial cancer.

The gene calls are TRBV7-1 and TRBJ2-7; 9 nucleotides line up with TRBD2. TRBV7-1 is sorted into the ORF group, with uncertain function. Unmatched junction bases numbered 8, after V lost 5 bases and J lost 3 bases. This CDR3 is 15 amino acids long. The CDR3 loop reads CASSPSGGNGYEQYF. In DNA, the CDR3 is TGTGCCAGCAGCCCAAGCGGGGGGAATGGCTACGAGCAGTACTTC.

The V and J genes are TRBV5-4 and TRBJ2-2, with a tentative D call TRBD1 (6 bases). This CDR3 has 15 amino acids. V lost 5 bases and J 2 bases, leaving 13 bases between the germline ends. CDR1 and CDR2 from the germline V gene are SGHNT and YYREEE (reference sequence). Here the CDR3 reads CASSRRQANTGELFF. The CDR3 nucleotides are TGTGCCAGCAGTAGGAGACAGGCAAACACCGGGGAGCTGTTTTTT.

This chain connects TRBV6-6 to TRBJ1-2; D uncertain. The V end lost 8 bases, the J end lost 5 bases, and 12 bases lay between the germline ends. There are 12 residues in the CDR3. Germline V CDR1 and CDR2: MNHNY, SVGAGI (reference sequence). This chain's CDR3 is CASWAGGYGYTF. The CDR3 DNA reads as TGTGCCAGCTGGGCGGGAGGGTATGGCTACACCTTC.

V gene TRBV9 combines with J gene TRBJ2-7, with 10 positions matching TRBD2. After removal of 3 bases from V and 3 bases from J, the junction contained 6 bases not matched to a gene. The CDR3 runs to 15 residues. From germline, CDR1 is SGDLS and CDR2 YYNGEE. Here the CDR3 reads CASSATSGAYYEQYF. DNA for the CDR3: TGTGCCAGCAGCGCTACTAGCGGGGCCTACTACGAGCAGTACTTC.

This clone was found once. This chain links TRBV10-3 with TRBJ2-1; 9 bases align to TRBD1. This CDR3 has 16 residues. Looked up from germline, CDR1 is ENHRY and CDR2 is SYGVKD. J gave up 2 bases and V 11 bases, and 13 bases lay outside the gene matches. CDR3 DNA sequence: TGTGCCGTGCATGGGGCTGGGACAGGGACCTACAATGAGCAGTTCTTC. Its translation is CAVHGAGTGTYNEQFF.

This chain connects TRBV30 to TRBJ2-7; possibly TRBD2 for D (6 bases). The CDR3 runs 11 residues. Germline V gene lookup returns CDR1 GTSNPN and CDR2 SVGIG (reference sequence). The V end was cut by 5 bases, the J end by 2 bases, with 7 bases between. The CDR3 DNA follows: TGTGCCTGGGGGAGGACCTACGAGCAGTACTTC. This translates into CAWGRTYEQYF.

The V call is TRBV5-1, the J call TRBJ1-2; 9 positions match TRBD1. The CDR3 runs to 16 residues. J was trimmed by 8 bases and V by 2 bases; bases with no gene match: 13. Germline V CDR1 and CDR2: SGHRS, YFSETQ. Here the CDR3 DNA reads TGCGCCAGCAGCTTCCGAGGGGACAGGGAAAAAGAGGGCTACACCTTC. This gives the protein CASSFRGDREKEGYTF.

This chain uses TRBV5-4 with TRBJ1-1, with TRBD1 as a possible D gene (5 bases). From germline, CDR1 is SGHNT and CDR2 YYREEE (reference sequence). The CDR3 extends over 14 amino acids. Trimming shortened V by 6 bases and J by 1 base, and 13 bases separated the two germline ends. The CDR3 sequence is CASIILGQNTEAFF. DNA for the CDR3: TGTGCCAGCATAATTTTGGGGCAGAACACTGAAGCTTTCTTT.

The V and J genes are TRBV5-4 and TRBJ1-6, with D maybe TRBD1 (5 bases). Looked up from germline, CDR1 is SGHNT and CDR2 is YYREEE (reference sequence). V lost 0 bases to trimming and J lost 11 bases, with 18 bases between them. The CDR3 has 16 residues. The chain's CDR3 is CASSLGGVQGKTPLHF. The CDR3 coding sequence is TGTGCCAGCAGCTTGGGGGGCGTGCAGGGTAAGACACCCCTCCACTTT. Looking up the rest from reference TRBV5-4 and TRBJ1-6 gives the full variable domain: ETGVTQSPTHLIKTRGQQVTLRCSSQSGHNTVSWYQQALGQGPQFIFQYYREEENGRGNFPPRFSGLQFPNYSSELNVNALELDDSALYLCASSLGGVQGKTPLHFGNGTRLTVT.

The chain has TRBV30 and TRBJ1-3, with TRBD1 matching 7 bases. Germline V gene sequence: CDR1 GTSNPN, CDR2 SVGIG (reference sequence). V shed 4 bases, J shed 0 bases, and the junction held 6 bases outside the gene matches. The CDR3 contains 15 residues. The CDR3 loop is CAWTMGQISGNTIYF. As DNA, the CDR3 is TGTGCCTGGACCATGGGACAGATCTCTGGAAACACCATATATTTT.

This clone turned up a few times. J is TRBJ1-4 and V is TRBV6-1, with a tentative D call TRBD1 (6 bases). CDR3 length equals 15 residues. Trimming removed 4 bases from V and 8 bases from J, with 17 bases in between. The germline V gene encodes CDR1 MNHNS and CDR2 SASEGT. CDR3 protein: CASSVLRGSDEKLFF. The DNA of the CDR3 is TGTGCCAGCAGTGTCCTTAGGGGGTCCGACGAAAAACTGTTTTTT.

The chain links TRBV5-1 to TRBJ2-1, with D maybe TRBD1 (5 bases). Germline V gives CDR1 SGHRS, CDR2 YFSETQ. The CDR3 contains 14 residues. V gave up 3 bases and J gave up 9 bases, with 16 bases separating them. The CDR3 loop reads CASSSLLAGSEQFF. CDR3 in DNA: TGCGCCAGCAGCTCCCTTTTGGCAGGGTCTGAGCAGTTCTTC. Variable domain in full (rest from reference TRBV5-1 and TRBJ2-1): KAGVTQTPRYLIKTRGQQVTLSCSPISGHRSVSWYQQTPGQGLQFLFEYFSETQRNKGNFPGRFSGRQFSNSRSEMNVSTLELGDSALYLCASSSLLAGSEQFFGPGTRLTVL.

The V and J genes are TRBV4-3 and TRBJ2-1; tentative D call: TRBD1 (5 bases). The CDR3 covers 16 residues. Germline lookup yields CDR1 LGHNA and CDR2 YSLEER. V was pared by 0 bases and J by 4 bases, with 13 bases between. As DNA, the CDR3 is TGCGCCAGCAGCCAAGATGGGTCAGGGAAATACAATGAGCAGTTCTTC. Translating it yields CASSQDGSGKYNEQFF.

The CDR3 nucleotides read TGTGCCAGCAGCCTTACCTGGGACGGCGCGGGAGGCTACACCTTC. This codes for CASSLTWDGAGGYTF. V gene TRBV7-8 combines with J gene TRBJ1-2; TRBD1 is a possible D gene (5 bases). The V and J ends lost 5 bases and 8 bases respectively, with 21 bases between them. This CDR3 has 15 amino acids. CDR1 and CDR2 (germline): SGHVS, FQNEAQ.